This passage covers 5 T cell receptor beta chains from one sample sequenced in a study of spatial heterogeneity in lung cancer. The time point here: sample taken at primary tumor resection. TCRdb redid the calling of the 5' RACE reads with MiXCR, one entry per CDR3 protein. Found here are some 55,000 distinct CDR3 sequences, nearly 6.5% of them singletons; the top ten hold about 15%. The specimen comprised PBMCs, sampled at surgery. All receptors derive from a female donor with early-stage non-small cell lung cancer.

This clonotype showed up many times. The chain is built from TRBV20-1 and TRBJ2-3; D is possibly TRBD1 (6 bases). Looked up from germline, CDR1 is DFQATT and CDR2 is SNEGSKA (reference sequence). CDR3 size: 15 residues. The V gene lost 0 bases and the J gene lost 3 bases, with 13 bases spanning the gap. The CDR3 coding sequence is TGCAGTGCTAGAGATAAGGACAGTGGAACAGATACGCAGTATTTT. This codes for CSARDKDSGTDTQYF.

There are many counts of this clonotype. The CDR3 DNA is TGCAGTCCTCTTTTGACATCTAGCTCCTACGAGCAGTACTTC. The encoded protein is CSPLLTSSSYEQYF. The chain is built from TRBV20-1 and TRBJ2-7; D remains ambiguous. The V and J ends lost 8 bases and 0 bases respectively, with 17 bases between them. CDR3 size: 14 residues. Germline-derived CDR1 and CDR2 are DFQATT and SNEGSKA (reference sequence).

This clonotype came up a few times. V usage is TRBV7-8 and J usage is TRBJ2-4; D is unresolved. Germline loops: CDR1 SGHVS, CDR2 FQNEAQ. V lost 1 base to trimming and J lost 8 bases, with 15 bases between them. The CDR3 contains 15 residues. The CDR3 coding sequence is TGTGCCAGCAGCTTAGTGTGGGCAGAGTCTCACATTCAGTACTTC. Translation: CASSLVWAESHIQYF.

The chain links TRBV20-1 to TRBJ2-3; TRBD2 is a possible D gene (6 bases). V lost 0 bases to trimming and J lost 0 bases, with 10 bases between them. Germline CDR1 DFQATT, CDR2 SNEGSKA (reference sequence). There are 15 residues in the CDR3. This chain's CDR3 is CSARDAGRSTDTQYF. The CDR3 coding sequence is TGCAGTGCTAGAGATGCGGGGCGTAGCACAGATACGCAGTATTTT.

This clonotype was recorded at least ten times. The V and J genes are TRBV12-3 or TRBV12-4 and TRBJ1-5; D might be TRBD1 (5 bases). The CDR3 extends over 15 amino acids. Trimming cost V 5 bases and J 1 base, with 12 bases left between them. The CDR3 sequence is CASSTGGTSNQPQHF. DNA of the CDR3: TGTGCCAGCAGTACGGGAGGGACCAGCAATCAGCCCCAGCATTTT.